One sample yielded the 3 T cell receptor beta chains listed below, sequenced in a study of shared clonotypes between healthy human individuals. Clones were read by immunoSEQ multiplex PCR, and TCRdb kept only the in-frame ones, dropping some. Of around 980,000 clones listed, 75% to 85% are singletons. Sequences were obtained from memory CD4+ T cells from PBMCs. Sample subset: CD45RA-negative fraction. All receptors derive from a man between 18 and 35 years old in good health. Some clones in this sample may be carry-over from other donors' samples.

The CDR3 loop is CASSQPSTSEGQTQYF. The CDR3 region has the DNA TGTGCCAGCAGCCAACCCTCGACTAGCGAGGGGCAGACCCAGTACTTC. The chain is built from TRBV4-2 and TRBJ2-5, with 8 nucleotides matching TRBD2. The CDR3 runs 16 residues. V trimming: 2 bases; J trimming: 6 bases; junction bases outside the gene matches: 11. Germline CDR1 reads LGHNA; CDR2 reads YNFKEQ.

The chain carries TRBV5-1 and TRBJ2-3, with 11 nucleotides matching TRBD2. Trimming took 3 bases from V and 0 from J; bases not matched to a gene: 9. Germline CDR1 and CDR2: SGHRS and YFSETQ. The CDR3 sequence is 18 residues long. In DNA form, the CDR3 reads TGCGCCAGCAGCTGGGGACTAGCGGAGACATTTAGCACAGATACGCAGTATTTT. Its protein product is CASSWGLAETFSTDTQYF.

The chain recombines TRBV30 with TRBJ1-1; TRBD1 aligns across 7 bases. V was pared by 4 bases and J by 10 bases, with 9 bases of the junction left unmatched. In germline, CDR1 is GTSNPN, CDR2 SVGIG (reference sequence). The CDR3 has 12 amino acids. The CDR3 DNA reads TGTGCCTGGACCATCCAGGGACAGACAGCTTTCTTT. Translating it yields CAWTIQGQTAFF. Complete variable domain (other parts from reference TRBV30 and TRBJ1-1): SQTIHQWPATLVQPVGSPLSLECTVEGTSNPNLYWYRQAAGRGLQLLFYSVGIGQISSEVPQNLSASRPQDRQFILSSKKLLLSDSGFYLCAWTIQGQTAFFGQGTRLTVV.